These 19 T cell receptor beta chains share one sample of origin, sequenced in a study of OX40 agonist ivuxolimab in advanced cancers. Produced via immunoSEQ multiplex PCR; TCRdb's table is partial and in-frame only. The profile covers about 37,000 clones, with around four fifths appearing a single time and roughly 39% taken by the ten largest. The material sequenced was CD4+ or CD8+ T cells sorted from blood, taken in a trial of the OX40 agonist ivuxolimab. The receptors originated from an adult with an advanced solid tumor such as melanoma, head and neck, liver or kidney cancer.

The chain carries TRBV7-6 and TRBJ2-7; 7 bases align to TRBD1. The CDR3 is made up of 15 amino acids. Per germline, CDR1 SGHVS and CDR2 FNYEAQ. Germline trimming cut 1 base from V and 2 bases from J; bases unmatched to any gene: 5. The CDR3 is CASSLGGDRAYEQYF. The CDR3 bases are TGTGCCAGCAGCTTAGGAGGGGACAGAGCCTACGAGCAGTACTTC.

This chain uses TRBV2 with TRBJ1-6, with 9 nucleotides matching TRBD1. The CDR3 totals 14 residues. Per the germline V gene, CDR1 is SNHLY and CDR2 is FYNNEI. V lost 6 bases and J lost 7; bases outside the gene matches: 4. CDR3 loop: CASRTGGLNSPLHF. The CDR3 bases are TGTGCCAGCAGGACAGGGGGGCTCAATTCACCCCTCCACTTT.

The rearrangement joins TRBV6-5 to TRBJ1-1; D is unclear. In germline, CDR1 is MNHEY, CDR2 SVGAGI. This CDR3 comprises 14 residues. V lost 2 bases and J 4 bases, leaving 11 bases between the germline ends. The CDR3 sequence is CASSYRTTGTEAFF. The DNA for the CDR3 is TGTGCCAGCAGTTACCGCACGACGGGCACTGAAGCTTTCTTT.

This clone appeared a single time. The chain joins TRBV19 to TRBJ2-6; D may be TRBD1 or TRBD2 (5 bases each). Trimming cost V 3 bases and J 2 bases, with 8 bases left between them. Looked up from germline, CDR1 is LNHDA and CDR2 is SQIVND (reference sequence). The CDR3 consists of 15 residues. The chain's CDR3 is CASSIRGAGANVLTF. The DNA of the CDR3 is TGTGCCAGTAGTATTCGAGGGGCTGGGGCCAACGTCCTGACTTTC. The full variable domain, its missing parts supplied by reference TRBV19 and TRBJ2-6, is DGGITQSPKYLFRKEGQNVTLSCEQNLNHDAMYWYRQDPGQGLRLIYYSQIVNDFQKGDIAEGYSVSREKKESFPLTVTSAQKNPTAFYLCASSIRGAGANVLTFGAGSRLTVL.

The V call is TRBV2, the J call TRBJ2-7; 7 bases line up with TRBD1. V lost 5 bases and J lost 3; bases outside the gene matches: 4. The germline V gene has CDR1 SNHLY and CDR2 FYNNEI. The CDR3 totals 13 residues. The CDR3 protein is CASSSTGVYEQYF. CDR3 sequence (DNA): TGTGCCAGCAGTTCTACAGGGGTCTACGAGCAGTACTTC.

The chain recombines TRBV5-4 with TRBJ1-4, with no clear D. V was shortened by 0 bases and J by 0 bases, with 9 bases between the two germline ends. The germline V gene has CDR1 SGHNT and CDR2 YYREEE (reference sequence). The CDR3 totals 16 residues. CDR3 DNA: TGTGCCAGCAGCTTGGCCGCTCGGACAACTAATGAAAAACTGTTTTTT. It codes for CASSLAARTTNEKLFF.

V and J are TRBV10-3 and TRBJ2-5, with 8 bases identical to TRBD1. The J call may be mistaken, given a closer DNA end match to TRBJ2-7. The CDR3 loop spans 14 amino acids. Germline assignment: CDR1 ENHRY and CDR2 SYGVKD. CDR3 sequence (DNA): TGTGCCATCAGCCCCGGACAGGGTCCGTACGAGCAGTACTTC. Residues: CAISPGQGPYEQYF.

The chain recombines TRBV2 with TRBJ2-3; 14 positions match TRBD2. The CDR3 has 16 amino acids. Germline-derived CDR1 and CDR2 are SNHLY and FYNNEI. V gave up 7 bases and J gave up 5 bases; unmatched junction bases: 8. The CDR3 sequence is CASITGTSGSGDTQYF. CDR3 DNA sequence: TGTGCCAGCATTACCGGGACTAGCGGGAGTGGAGATACGCAGTATTTT. The full variable domain, its missing parts supplied by reference TRBV2 and TRBJ2-3, is EPEVTQTPSHQVTQMGQEVILRCVPISNHLYFYWYRQILGQKVEFLVSFYNNEISEKSEIFDDQFSVERPDGSNFTLKIRSTKLEDSAMYFCASITGTSGSGDTQYFGPGTRLTVL.

The chain carries TRBV28 and TRBJ1-1, with D possibly matching TRBD1 (6 bases). V was pared by 9 bases and J by 7 bases, with 15 bases between. There are 12 residues in the CDR3. Germline CDR1 MDHEN, CDR2 SYDVKM. This CDR3 reads CASYGQTSEAFF. The DNA for the CDR3 is TGTGCCAGTTACGGACAGACCAGTGAAGCTTTCTTT.

This clone was seen a few times. The chain combines TRBV9 with TRBJ1-2, with TRBD1 matching over 7 bases. V shed 4 bases and J 4 bases; nucleotides not matched to a gene: 10. The V gene's germline CDR1 is SGDLS and CDR2 YYNGEE. This CDR3 comprises 15 residues. CDR3 nucleotide sequence: TGTGCCAGCAGCCCCGCGACAGGGTTAACCTATGGCTACACCTTC. This gives the protein CASSPATGLTYGYTF.

The V gene is TRBV6-5, the J gene TRBJ1-2; D gene uncertain. Germline CDR1 is MNHEY and CDR2 is SVGAGI. The CDR3 runs 10 residues. With 8 bases removed from V and 4 bases from J, the gap between germline ends came to 5 bases. In DNA form, the CDR3 reads TGTGCCAGCTCCAGCTATGGCTACACCTTC. Protein sequence: CASSSYGYTF.

The chain links TRBV7-9 to TRBJ2-3, with D unclear. The CDR3 has 14 amino acids. CDR1 SEHNR and CDR2 FQNEAQ come from the germline V gene (reference sequence). Between the trimmed V and J ends, which lost 4 bases and 3 bases, there was a span of 11 bases. CDR3 DNA: TGTGCCAGCAGCTCCCCCTTAGAAACAGATACGCAGTATTTT. The encoded protein is CASSSPLETDTQYF.

CDR3 nucleotides: TGTGCCAGCTCACCACCGTCTGGTTCAGGGGTGTATGGCTACACCTTC. It is translated as CASSPPSGSGVYGYTF. This chain links TRBV18 with TRBJ1-2, with D possibly matching TRBD1 (6 bases). The CDR3 extends over 16 amino acids. V was trimmed by 0 bases and J by 5 bases, leaving 16 bases between them. The germline CDR1 and CDR2 sequences are KGHSH and LQKENI.

The genes are TRBV18 and TRBJ2-3; 7 bases line up with TRBD1. The V gene's germline CDR1 is KGHSH and CDR2 LQKENI. The CDR3 extends over 14 amino acids. V was pared by 8 bases and J by 1 base, with 6 bases of the junction left unmatched. CDR3 sequence: CASAPGGGTDTQYF. The CDR3 DNA reads TGTGCCAGCGCCCCAGGGGGTGGCACAGATACGCAGTATTTT.

The CDR3 nucleotides are TGTGCCAGCAGTTTACCGAGGGTAGGCACTGAAGCTTTCTTT. Amino acids: CASSLPRVGTEAFF. The chain combines TRBV6-6 with TRBJ1-1; D is undetermined. Trimming removed 4 bases from V and 4 bases from J, with 13 bases in between. CDR3 length equals 14 residues. Germline V CDR1 and CDR2: MNHNY, SVGAGI (reference sequence).

The V call is TRBV29-1, the J call TRBJ2-2; TRBD1 aligns across 8 bases. This CDR3 region has 13 residues. J gave up 9 bases and V 4 bases, and 7 bases lay outside the gene matches. Germline CDR1 SQVTM, CDR2 ANQGSEA. In DNA, the CDR3 is TGCAGCGTTGTCCGGACAGGGCAAAGGGAGCTGTTTTTT. Protein sequence: CSVVRTGQRELFF.

The V and J genes are TRBV5-6 and TRBJ2-2; weak D call: TRBD1 (6 bases). CDR1 is SGHDT, CDR2 YYEEEE, per germline. The V end was cut by 0 bases, the J end by 4 bases, with 10 bases between. CDR3 length: 15 residues. The CDR3 reads CASSLVDRLTGELFF. In nucleotides, the CDR3 is TGTGCCAGCAGCTTGGTGGACAGACTCACCGGGGAGCTGTTTTTT.

The V gene is TRBV2, the J gene TRBJ1-1, with TRBD1 matching over 8 bases. The CDR3 sequence is 14 residues long. The J segment lost 1 base and the V segment lost 6 bases, leaving 4 bases of the junction unmatched. Germline loops: CDR1 SNHLY, CDR2 FYNNEI. DNA for the CDR3: TGTGCCAGCAGAACCAGGGGGCAGAACACTGAAGCTTTCTTT. It translates to CASRTRGQNTEAFF.

This clone has only one observation. The chain is built from TRBV6-4 and TRBJ1-4, with D tentatively TRBD1 (5 bases). Germline CDR1 is MRHNA and CDR2 is SNTAGT. V shed 5 bases and J shed 3 bases, with 10 bases lying between them. This CDR3 is 14 amino acids long. CDR3 DNA: TGTGCCAGCAGTCCCGGGGGACCTAATGAAAAACTGTTTTTT. Its translation: CASSPGGPNEKLFF.